The clone carrying this TCR beta chain was observed once. What it binds is not known. A read error may explain this, as a much larger clone is one base away. This CDR3 is also generated by other DNA sequences in the sample. The sample's time point: blood 2 weeks post-SBRT. Treatment described: 15 Gy SBRT to primary tumor, nephrectomy 4 weeks later. The data are from a study of radiation and T cells in renal cell carcinoma. Repertoires were generated with immunoSEQ multiplex PCR, while TCRdb's copy carries only in-frame clones and drops some. The sample lists about 130,000 clones, roughly four fifths occurring once. Study-wide results and limits: Pretreatment tumor biopsies were lacking, so baseline clonotypes are unknown.

This receptor was taken from a man aged 50 to 59 with renal cell carcinoma. The sequenced sample was blood, obtained from a patient whose treatment included radiotherapy and nephrectomy.

This CDR3 reads CSVERGTYYGYTF. Written as DNA, the CDR3 is TGCAGCGTTGAGAGGGGGACATACTACGGCTACACCTTC. V is TRBV29-1 and J is TRBJ1-2; TRBD1 is a possible D gene (6 bases). The CDR3 has 13 amino acids. Looked up from germline, CDR1 is SQVTM and CDR2 is ANQGSEA.